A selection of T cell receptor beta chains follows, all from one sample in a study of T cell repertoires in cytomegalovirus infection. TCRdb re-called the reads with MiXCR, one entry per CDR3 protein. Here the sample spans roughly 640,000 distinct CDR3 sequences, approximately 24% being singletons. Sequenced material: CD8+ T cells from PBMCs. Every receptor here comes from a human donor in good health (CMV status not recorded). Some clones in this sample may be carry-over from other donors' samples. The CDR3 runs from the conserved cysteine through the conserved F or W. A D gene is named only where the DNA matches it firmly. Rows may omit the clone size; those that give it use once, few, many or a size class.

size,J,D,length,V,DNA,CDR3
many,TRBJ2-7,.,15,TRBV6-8,TGTGCCAGCAGATTAAATGGGGACCCGAGCTACGAGCAGTACTTC,CASRLNGDPSYEQYF
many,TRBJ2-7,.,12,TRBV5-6,TGTGCCAGCAGCTCGGACCGCTACGAGCAGTACTTC,CASSSDRYEQYF
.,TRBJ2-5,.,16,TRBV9,TGTGCCAGCAGCGTAGGTCCAGGGTCCTCCCGGGAGACCCAGTACTTC,CASSVGPGSSRETQYF
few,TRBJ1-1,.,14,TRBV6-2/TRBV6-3,TGTGCCAGCAGTAGAGGAATGAGGAACACTGAAGCTTTCTTT,CASSRGMRNTEAFF
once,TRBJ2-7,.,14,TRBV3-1,TGTGCCAGCAGCCAAGAAAGGAAGAGCTACGAGCAGTACTTC,CASSQERKSYEQYF
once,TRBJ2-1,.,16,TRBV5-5,TGTGCCAGCAGCTTGGGAGGAGGTTACTCCTACAATGAGCAGTTCTTC,CASSLGGGYSYNEQFF
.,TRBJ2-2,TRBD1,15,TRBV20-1,TGCAGTGCTAGAGATCTTCAGGGGGTTACCTGGGAGCTGTTTTTT,CSARDLQGVTWELFF
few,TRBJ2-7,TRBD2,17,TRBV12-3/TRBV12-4,TGTGCCAGCAGTTTAAGACTAGCGGGGGGTTCTTTGGACGAGCAGTACTTC,CASSLRLAGGSLDEQYF
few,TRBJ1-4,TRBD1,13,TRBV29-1,TGCAGCGGAACCGGGACAGGCCATGAAAAACTGTTTTTT,CSGTGTGHEKLFF
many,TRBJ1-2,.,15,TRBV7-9,TGTGCCAGCAGCTCCCCCGCAATCGGACTATATGGCTACACCTTC,CASSSPAIGLYGYTF
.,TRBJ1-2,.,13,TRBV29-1,TGCAGCGTTGAGGGTAAAAGCTTAGATGGCTACACCTTC,CSVEGKSLDGYTF
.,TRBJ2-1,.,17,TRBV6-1,TGTGCCAGCAGTGAACTCCCTGGGGCTAGCTCCTACAATGAGCAGTTCTTC,CASSELPGASSYNEQFF
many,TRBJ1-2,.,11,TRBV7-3,TGTGCCAGCGGGAGGGGCTATGGCTACACCTTC,CASGRGYGYTF
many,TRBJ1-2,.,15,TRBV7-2,TGTGCCAGCAGCTCGTACGGGGGGGCAAACTATGGCTACACCTTC,CASSSYGGANYGYTF
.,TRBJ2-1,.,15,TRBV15,TGTGCCACCAGCAAAAACAGGGCCGGGATGGATGAGCAGTTCTTC,CATSKNRAGMDEQFF
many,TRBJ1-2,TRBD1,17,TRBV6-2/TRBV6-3,TGTGCCAGCAGCCCGTCCCGGTCCGGGACAGGCCTATATGGCTACACCTTC,CASSPSRSGTGLYGYTF
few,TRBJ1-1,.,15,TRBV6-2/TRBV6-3,TGTGCCAGCAGTTACTCACTAAGCCTGAACACTGAAGCTTTCTTT,CASSYSLSLNTEAFF
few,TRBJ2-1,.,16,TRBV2,TGTGCCAGCATTCCGGGACTTCTACACTCCTACAATGAGCAGTTCTTC,CASIPGLLHSYNEQFF
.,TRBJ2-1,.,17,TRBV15,TGTGCCACCAGCAGAGATGTAGGGGACATTAATGACAATGAGCAGTTCTTC,CATSRDVGDINDNEQFF
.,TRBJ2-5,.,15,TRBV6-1,TGTGCCAGCAGTTACCAGGCAGGTCTTCAAGAGACCCAGTACTTC,CASSYQAGLQETQYF
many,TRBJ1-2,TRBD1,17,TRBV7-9,TGTGCCAGCAGCTTTAACTGGACAGGGATCCCTAACTATGGCTACACCTTC,CASSFNWTGIPNYGYTF
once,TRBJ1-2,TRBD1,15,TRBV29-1,TGCAGCGTTGAAGATCGGACAGGGAAGGGCTATGGCTACACCTTC,CSVEDRTGKGYGYTF
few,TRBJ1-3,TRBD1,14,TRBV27,TGTGCCAGCAGTAACAGGGGGCTTGGAAACACCATATATTTT,CASSNRGLGNTIYF
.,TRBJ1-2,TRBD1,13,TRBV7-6,TGTGCCAGCAGACCGGACAGGGCTGGAGGCTACACCTTC,CASRPDRAGGYTF
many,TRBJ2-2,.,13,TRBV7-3,TGTGCCAGCAGCTGGGGACTCACCGGGGAGCTGTTTTTT,CASSWGLTGELFF
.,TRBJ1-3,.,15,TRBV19,TGTGCCAGTAGTATAGGGGGAGACTCTGGAAACACCATATATTTT,CASSIGGDSGNTIYF
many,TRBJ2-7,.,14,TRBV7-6,TGTGCCAGCAGCTTAGGGGACTCCTCCTACGAGCAGTACTTC,CASSLGDSSYEQYF
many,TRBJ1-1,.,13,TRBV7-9,TGTGCCAGCAACCAGGGAGTGAGGACTGAAGCTTTCTTT,CASNQGVRTEAFF
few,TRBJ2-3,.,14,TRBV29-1,TGCAGCGTTGGCTATGCGGGGTTCACAGATACGCAGTATTTT,CSVGYAGFTDTQYF
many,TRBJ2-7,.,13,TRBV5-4,TGTGCCAGCAGCTTATGGGACGGCTACGAGCAGTACTTC,CASSLWDGYEQYF
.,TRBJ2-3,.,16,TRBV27,TGTGCCAGCAGTCCCCCAGCTCCCGCCTTGCCAGATACGCAGTATTTT,CASSPPAPALPDTQYF
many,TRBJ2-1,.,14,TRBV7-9,TGTGCCAGCAGCACCCACCAGGGTTACAATGAGCAGTTCTTC,CASSTHQGYNEQFF
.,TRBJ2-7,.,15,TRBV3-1,TGTGCCAGCAGCTTCCGGATGATAAATCGGGACGAGCAGTACTTC,CASSFRMINRDEQYF
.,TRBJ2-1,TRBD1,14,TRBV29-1,TGCAGCGTAGAGGGACAGGGGTCCTACAATGAGCAGTTCTTC,CSVEGQGSYNEQFF
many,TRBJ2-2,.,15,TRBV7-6,TGTGCCAGCAGCTTGAAGGGGCCGAACACCGGGGAGCTGTTTTTT,CASSLKGPNTGELFF
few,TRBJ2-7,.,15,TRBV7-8,TGTGCCAGCAGCTTAGAGGGCAGTATTTACTACGAGCAGTACTTC,CASSLEGSIYYEQYF
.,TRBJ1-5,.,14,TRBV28,TGTGCCAGTAAAGGCTCAGGGGTCCATCAGCCCCAGCATTTT,CASKGSGVHQPQHF
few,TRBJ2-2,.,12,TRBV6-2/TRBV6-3,TGTGCCAGCAGTTATTTCACCGGGGAGCTGTTTTTT,CASSYFTGELFF
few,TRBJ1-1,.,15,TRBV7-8,TGTGCCAGCAGCCCCGGGGGGGCGAGTATCGCTGAAGCTTTCTTT,CASSPGGASIAEAFF
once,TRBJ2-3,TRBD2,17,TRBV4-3,TGCGCCAGCAGCCAAGATCTAACTAGCGGGGGACCAGATACGCAGTATTTT,CASSQDLTSGGPDTQYF
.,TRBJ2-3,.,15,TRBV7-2,TGTGCCAGCAGCTTAAAGACAGAAAACACAGATACGCAGTATTTT,CASSLKTENTDTQYF
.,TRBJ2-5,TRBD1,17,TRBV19,TGTGCCAGTAATCCATCCAGGGGGCCGTTCCTCCAAGAGACCCAGTACTTC,CASNPSRGPFLQETQYF
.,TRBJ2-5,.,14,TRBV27,TGTGCCAGCAGTTCAGAGTTCAGGGACGAGACCCAGTACTTC,CASSSEFRDETQYF
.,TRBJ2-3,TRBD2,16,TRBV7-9,TGTGCCAGCAGCTCCTGGGAGGGCCTGGGGCCAGATACGCAGTATTTT,CASSSWEGLGPDTQYF
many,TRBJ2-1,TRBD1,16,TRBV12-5,TGTGCTAGTGGTTTGGGCCGGACAGGAGGTGGGAATGAGCAGTTCTTC,CASGLGRTGGGNEQFF
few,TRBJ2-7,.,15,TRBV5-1,TGCGCCAGCAGCTTGGACCCAGGGGAAGCCTACGAGCAGTACTTC,CASSLDPGEAYEQYF